The clone carrying this T cell receptor beta chain appeared once. The data derive from a study of blood T cell repertoires in COVID-19. Study overall: Acute and convalescent COVID-19 samples came from the United States, Italy and Spain. PBMCs, B-cell-depleted T cells, or T cells were the source of the cDNA or gDNA that made up the material.

Losses at the gene ends were 2 bases for V and 6 bases for J; bases not matched to a gene: 4. CDR1 is LGHNT and CDR2 is FRNRAP in the germline V gene. This CDR3 contains 14 residues. Sequenced by immunoSEQ multiplex PCR; TCRdb stores in-frame clones only, minus some. The sample lists about 130,000 clones; roughly nine tenths were seen once. The source of this sequence is a man aged 45-60 years with active COVID-19. Sequencing was carried out using peripheral blood. The V call is TRBV12-5, the J call TRBJ1-2; 9 bases match TRBD1. CDR3 amino acids: CASGLTTGGNGYTF. The CDR3 DNA follows: TGTGCTAGTGGTTTGACCACAGGGGGCAATGGCTACACCTTC.